What follows is one T cell receptor (beta chain) and its context. Its specificity is unknown. Libraries were prepared by immunoSEQ multiplex PCR; TCRdb keeps only in-frame clonotypes and omits some of them. The table has some 350,000 clones, 92% seen once. The data were taken from a study of Ad26.COV2.S vaccination and SARS-CoV-2 variants. Germline V gene data show CDR1 as SGHVS and CDR2 as FNYEAQ. The CDR3 contains 17 residues. The V and J ends lost 1 base and 0 bases respectively, with 13 bases between them. The study, taken as a whole, reports: Considerable breadth of spike-specific CD8+ and CD4+ T cell responses has reportedly been documented following vaccination. It is possible that the TCR breadth and depth analyses underestimated the total T cell responses. Vaccinees showed greater spike-specific TCR breadth than placebo recipients. Breadth measured for non-spike TCRs was similar across vaccine and placebo recipients.

Sequenced here: peripheral blood, sampled after recovery from COVID-19. The sequence came from a human donor who had recovered from COVID-19. This sequence joins TRBV7-6 and TRBJ2-1; perhaps D is TRBD1 or TRBD2 (5 bases each). In DNA, the CDR3 is TGTGCCAGCAGCTTAGAGGGACGGCTTAGCTCCTACAATGAGCAGTTCTTC. This sequence encodes CASSLEGRLSSYNEQFF.